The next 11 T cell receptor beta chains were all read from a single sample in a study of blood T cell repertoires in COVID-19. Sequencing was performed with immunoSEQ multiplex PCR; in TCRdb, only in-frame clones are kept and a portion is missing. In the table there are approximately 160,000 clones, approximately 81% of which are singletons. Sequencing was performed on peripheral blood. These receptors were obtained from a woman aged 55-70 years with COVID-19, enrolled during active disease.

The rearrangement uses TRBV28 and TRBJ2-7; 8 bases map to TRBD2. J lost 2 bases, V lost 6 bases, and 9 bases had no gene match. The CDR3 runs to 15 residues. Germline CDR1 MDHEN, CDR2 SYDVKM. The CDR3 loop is CASRSTSGLTYEQYF. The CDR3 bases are TGTGCCAGCAGATCTACTAGCGGCCTTACCTACGAGCAGTACTTC.

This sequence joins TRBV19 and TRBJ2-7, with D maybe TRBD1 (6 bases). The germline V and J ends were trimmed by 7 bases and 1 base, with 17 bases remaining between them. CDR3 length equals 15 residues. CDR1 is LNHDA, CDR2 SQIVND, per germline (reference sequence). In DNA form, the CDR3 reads TGTGCCAGTACGGCGGGCCCTCAGGGGTCCTACGAGCAGTACTTC. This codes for CASTAGPQGSYEQYF. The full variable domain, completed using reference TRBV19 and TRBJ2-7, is DGGITQSPKYLFRKEGQNVTLSCEQNLNHDAMYWYRQDPGQGLRLIYYSQIVNDFQKGDIAEGYSVSREKKESFPLTVTSAQKNPTAFYLCASTAGPQGSYEQYFGPGTRLTVT.

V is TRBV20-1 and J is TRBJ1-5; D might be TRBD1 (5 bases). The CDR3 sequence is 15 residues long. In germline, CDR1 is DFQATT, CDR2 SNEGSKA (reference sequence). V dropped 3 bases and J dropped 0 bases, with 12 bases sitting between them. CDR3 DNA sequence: TGCAGTGCTAGTGGACACGACGTTAGCAATCAGCCCCAGCATTTT. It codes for CSASGHDVSNQPQHF.

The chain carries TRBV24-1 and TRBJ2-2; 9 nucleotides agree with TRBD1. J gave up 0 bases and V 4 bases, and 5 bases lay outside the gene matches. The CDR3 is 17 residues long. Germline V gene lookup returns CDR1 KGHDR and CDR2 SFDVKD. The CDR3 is CATSEPTGGSNTGELFF. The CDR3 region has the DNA TGTGCCACCAGTGAGCCGACAGGGGGTTCGAACACCGGGGAGCTGTTTTTT.

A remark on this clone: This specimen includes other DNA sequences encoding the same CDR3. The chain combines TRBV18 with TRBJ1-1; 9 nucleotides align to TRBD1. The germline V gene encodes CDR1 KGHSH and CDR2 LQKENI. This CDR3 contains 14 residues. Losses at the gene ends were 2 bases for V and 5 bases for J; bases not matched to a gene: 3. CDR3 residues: CASSPGTGRTEAFF. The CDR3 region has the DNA TGTGCCAGCTCACCAGGGACAGGGCGGACTGAAGCTTTCTTT.

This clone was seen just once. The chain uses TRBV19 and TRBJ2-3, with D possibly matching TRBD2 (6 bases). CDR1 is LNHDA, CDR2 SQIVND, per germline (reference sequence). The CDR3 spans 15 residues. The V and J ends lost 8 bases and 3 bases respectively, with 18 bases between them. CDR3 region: CASPPEEGNTDTQYF. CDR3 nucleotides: TGTGCCAGTCCCCCCGAGGAGGGAAATACAGATACGCAGTATTTT.

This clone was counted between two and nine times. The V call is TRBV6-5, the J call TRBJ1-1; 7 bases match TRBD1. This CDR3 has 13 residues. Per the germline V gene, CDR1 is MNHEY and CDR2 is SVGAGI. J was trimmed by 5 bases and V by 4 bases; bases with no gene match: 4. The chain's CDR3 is CASSLTGRTEAFF. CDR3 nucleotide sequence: TGTGCCAGCAGTTTGACAGGGAGGACTGAAGCTTTCTTT.

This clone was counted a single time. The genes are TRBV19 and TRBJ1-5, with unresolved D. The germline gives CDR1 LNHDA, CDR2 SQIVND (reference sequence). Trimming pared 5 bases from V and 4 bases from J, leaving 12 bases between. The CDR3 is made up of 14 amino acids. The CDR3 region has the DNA TGTGCCAGTAGTGATACGACTCGGAATCAGCCCCAGCATTTT. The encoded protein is CASSDTTRNQPQHF.

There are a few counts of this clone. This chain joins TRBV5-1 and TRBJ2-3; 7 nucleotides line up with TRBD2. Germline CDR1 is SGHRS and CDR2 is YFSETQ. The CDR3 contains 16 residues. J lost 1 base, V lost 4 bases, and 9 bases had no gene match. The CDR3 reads CASSTSLRGGTDTQYF. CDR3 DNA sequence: TGCGCCAGCAGCACATCTCTCCGGGGGGGCACAGATACGCAGTATTTT.

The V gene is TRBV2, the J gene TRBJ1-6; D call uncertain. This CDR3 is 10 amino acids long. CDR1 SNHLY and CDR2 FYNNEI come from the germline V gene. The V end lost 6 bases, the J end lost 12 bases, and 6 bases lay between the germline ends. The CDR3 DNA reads TGTGCCAGCAGCCGGGGACCCCTCCACTTT. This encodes CASSRGPLHF.

Here the CDR3 reads CASSLYIAGAYNEQFF. The DNA for the CDR3 is TGTGCCAGCAGCTTATATATAGCGGGGGCCTACAATGAGCAGTTCTTC. The chain employs TRBV11-2 and TRBJ2-1; 9 positions agree with TRBD2. Losses at the gene ends were 2 bases for V and 2 bases for J; bases not matched to a gene: 4. Germline V lookup: CDR1 SGHAT, CDR2 FQNNGV. The CDR3 runs 16 residues. The whole variable domain, filled in from reference TRBV11-2 and TRBJ2-1, reads EAGVAQSPRYKIIEKRQSVAFWCNPISGHATLYWYQQILGQGPKLLIQFQNNGVVDDSQLPKDRFSAERLKGVDSTLKIQPAKLEDSAVYLCASSLYIAGAYNEQFFGPGTRLTVL.